These 3 T cell receptor beta chains were sequenced from one sample in a study of cytomegalovirus exposure and HLA in healthy donors. PCR amplification relied on 60 Vbeta primers (plus 13 Jbeta primers). Some clones are missing from TCRdb's copy, which holds only in-frame ones; the method was immunoSEQ multiplex PCR. The sample shows about 160,000 clones, over 80% of them seen only once. The sequenced sample was PBMCs. These receptors all come from a woman between 18 and 29 years old in good health and CMV-seronegative.

This clone was detected only once. The chain joins TRBV19 to TRBJ1-2, with 9 bases that match TRBD1. CDR1 LNHDA and CDR2 SQIVND come from the germline V gene (reference sequence). The CDR3 totals 16 residues. Unmatched junction bases numbered 11, after V lost 5 bases and J lost 4 bases. CDR3 residues: CASSPFRDRVAYGYTF. As DNA, the CDR3 is TGTGCCAGTAGTCCTTTCCGGGACAGGGTAGCCTATGGCTACACCTTC.

The chain is built from TRBV28 and TRBJ2-5; 11 bases fit TRBD1. V gave up 6 bases and J gave up 7 bases; unmatched junction bases: 7. Germline V gene lookup returns CDR1 MDHEN and CDR2 SYDVKM. The CDR3 has 14 residues. CDR3 sequence reads: CASSGTGGRGTQYF. The CDR3, as DNA: TGTGCCAGCAGCGGGACAGGGGGACGGGGGACCCAGTACTTC.

The V gene is TRBV4-2, the J gene TRBJ1-6; D might be TRBD1 (5 bases). The length of the CDR3 is 15 residues. The V end was cut by 3 bases, the J end by 7 bases, with 13 bases between. Germline loops: CDR1 LGHNA, CDR2 YNFKEQ. In nucleotides, the CDR3 is TGTGCCAGCAGCCAGGGGGACTTAGGGAATTCACCCCTCCACTTT. As protein: CASSQGDLGNSPLHF.